One TCR beta chain is described in this entry. Its specificity is unknown. The PCR used 60 Vbeta and 13 Jbeta primers. Produced via immunoSEQ multiplex PCR; TCRdb's table is partial and in-frame only. The sample contains nearly 110,000 clones, roughly 80% of which appear only once. This sample is part of a study of cytomegalovirus exposure and HLA in healthy donors. Study observations and caveats: In a later analysis, the majority of CMV-associated beta chains seemingly showed HLA restriction. Whilst most TCR sequences proved rare, a subset of public TCRs occurred across many donors.

Sequences were obtained from PBMCs. This receptor was taken from a man aged 30-40 years in good health and CMV-seropositive.

CDR3 residues: CATRSMASTDTQYF. The CDR3 DNA follows: TGTGCCACTCGATCGATGGCTAGCACAGATACGCAGTATTTT. The chain combines TRBV27 with TRBJ2-3; D is uncertain. The V gene lost 10 bases and the J gene lost 0 bases, with 14 bases spanning the gap. The germline gives CDR1 MNHEY, CDR2 SMNVEV (reference sequence). CDR3 length: 14 amino acids.